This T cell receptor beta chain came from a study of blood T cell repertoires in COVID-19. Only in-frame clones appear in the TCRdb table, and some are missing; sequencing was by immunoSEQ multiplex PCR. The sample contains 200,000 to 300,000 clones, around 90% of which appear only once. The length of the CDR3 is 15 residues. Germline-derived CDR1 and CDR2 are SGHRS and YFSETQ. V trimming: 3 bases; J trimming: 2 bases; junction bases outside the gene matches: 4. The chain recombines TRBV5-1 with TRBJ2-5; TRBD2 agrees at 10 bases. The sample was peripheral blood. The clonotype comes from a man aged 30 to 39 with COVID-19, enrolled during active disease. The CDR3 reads CASSSGLAEQETQYF. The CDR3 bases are TGCGCCAGCAGCTCAGGACTAGCGGAGCAAGAGACCCAGTACTTC. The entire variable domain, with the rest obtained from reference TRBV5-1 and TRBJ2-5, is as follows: KAGVTQTPRYLIKTRGQQVTLSCSPISGHRSVSWYQQTPGQGLQFLFEYFSETQRNKGNFPGRFSGRQFSNSRSEMNVSTLELGDSALYLCASSSGLAEQETQYFGPGTRLLVL.